The clone carrying this T cell receptor (beta chain) showed up just once. This record belongs to a study of blood T cell repertoires in COVID-19. The Seattle site enrolled patients during active infection and followed them longitudinally. CDR3 length equals 16 residues. Germline values: CDR1 MGHRA, CDR2 YSYEKL. V was pared by 1 base and J by 7 bases, with 8 bases of the junction left unmatched. Authors' data handling: Estimates of nucleated cell counts were drawn from the amplification of reference gene primers. Sequenced by immunoSEQ multiplex PCR; TCRdb stores in-frame clones only, minus some. D and trimming were read from the DNA, whereas the V and J calls and clone size are those reported in that table. The profile shows fewer than 55,000 clones, 65% to 85% of them singletons.

The gene calls are TRBV4-1 and TRBJ2-1; 9 positions agree with TRBD1. Material for sequencing was peripheral blood. The receptor was isolated from a woman of 80 years or more with COVID-19, enrolled during active disease. The CDR3 loop is CASSQGRDRARNEQFF. The CDR3 DNA sequence: TGCGCCAGCAGCCAAGGACGGGACAGGGCCCGGAATGAGCAGTTCTTC.